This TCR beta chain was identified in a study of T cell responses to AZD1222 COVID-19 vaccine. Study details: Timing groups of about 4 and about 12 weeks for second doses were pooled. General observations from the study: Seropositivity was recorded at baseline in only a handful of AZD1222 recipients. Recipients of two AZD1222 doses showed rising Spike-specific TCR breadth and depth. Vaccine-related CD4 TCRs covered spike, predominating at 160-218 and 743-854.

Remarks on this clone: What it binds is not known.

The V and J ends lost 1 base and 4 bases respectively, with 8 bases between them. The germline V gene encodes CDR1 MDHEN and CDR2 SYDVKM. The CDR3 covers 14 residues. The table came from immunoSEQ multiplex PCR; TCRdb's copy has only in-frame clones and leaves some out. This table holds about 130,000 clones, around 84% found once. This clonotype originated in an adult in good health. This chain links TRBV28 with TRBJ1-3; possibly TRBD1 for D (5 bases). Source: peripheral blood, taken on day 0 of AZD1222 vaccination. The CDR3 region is CASSLSGYGNTIYF. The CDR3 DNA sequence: TGTGCCAGCAGTTTATCAGGGTACGGAAACACCATATATTTT.